This TCR beta chain was documented in a study of technical replicates of blood from a few donors. Produced via immunoSEQ multiplex PCR; TCRdb's table is partial and in-frame only. The table has 80,000 to 90,000 clones, roughly 94% seen once. Per germline, CDR1 LNHDA and CDR2 SQIVND (reference sequence). This CDR3 spans 16 amino acids. V lost 4 bases and J lost 4; bases outside the gene matches: 10. Sequencing used T cells isolated from PBMCs. The chain carries TRBV19 and TRBJ1-1; TRBD1 matches 9 bases. The receptor comes from a human donor in good health. As DNA, the CDR3 is TGTGCCAGTAGTACACGACAGGGACAGGGTGGCACTGAAGCTTTCTTT. It translates to CASSTRQGQGGTEAFF.